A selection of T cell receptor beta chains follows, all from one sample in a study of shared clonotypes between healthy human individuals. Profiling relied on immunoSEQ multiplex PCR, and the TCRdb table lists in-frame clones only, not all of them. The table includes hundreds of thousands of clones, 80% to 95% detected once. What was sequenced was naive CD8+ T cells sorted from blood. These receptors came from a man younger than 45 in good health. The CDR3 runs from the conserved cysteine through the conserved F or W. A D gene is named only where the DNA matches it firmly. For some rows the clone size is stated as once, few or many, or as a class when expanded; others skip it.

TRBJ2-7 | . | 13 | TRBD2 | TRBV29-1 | CSARLADTYEQYF | TGCAGCGCTCGACTAGCGGATACCTACGAGCAGTACTTC
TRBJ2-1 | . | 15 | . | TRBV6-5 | CASSPTLGYNNEQFF | TGTGCCAGCAGTCCCACGCTGGGATATAACAATGAGCAGTTCTTC
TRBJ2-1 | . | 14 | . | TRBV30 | CAWTMSSSYNEQFF | TGTGCCTGGACTATGTCGAGCTCCTACAATGAGCAGTTCTTC
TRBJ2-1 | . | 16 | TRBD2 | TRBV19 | CASRVLAGGYDNEQFF | TGTGCCAGTAGGGTTCTAGCGGGAGGTTACGACAATGAGCAGTTCTTC
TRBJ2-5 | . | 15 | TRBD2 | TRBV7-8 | CASNTAGGVQETQYF | TGTGCCAGCAACACCGCGGGGGGGGTCCAAGAGACCCAGTACTTC
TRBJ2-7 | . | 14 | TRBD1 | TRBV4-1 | CASSQAGTGSKQYF | TGCGCCAGCAGCCAAGCCGGGACAGGGTCTAAGCAGTACTTC
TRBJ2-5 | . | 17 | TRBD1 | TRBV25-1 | CASTGVTGTGGRETQYF | TGTGCCAGCACCGGGGTGACCGGGACAGGGGGCCGGGAGACCCAGTACTTC
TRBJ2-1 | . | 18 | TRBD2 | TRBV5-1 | CASSYPRVVGTSGNEQFF | TGCGCCAGCAGTTATCCTAGGGTAGTTGGGACTAGCGGGAATGAGCAGTTCTTC
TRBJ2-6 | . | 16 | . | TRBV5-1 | CASSALHDSGANVLTF | TGCGCCAGCAGCGCCCTACATGACTCTGGGGCCAACGTCCTGACTTTC
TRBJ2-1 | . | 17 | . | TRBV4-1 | CASSQDSLTSSYNEQFF | TGCGCCAGCAGCCAAGATTCGCTCACAAGCTCCTACAATGAGCAGTTCTTC
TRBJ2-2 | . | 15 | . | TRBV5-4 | CASSLERGGAGELFF | TGTGCCAGCAGCTTGGAAAGAGGGGGAGCCGGGGAGCTGTTTTTT
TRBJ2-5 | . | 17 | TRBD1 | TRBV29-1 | CSVERALGTGQQETQYF | TGCAGCGTTGAACGAGCTCTCGGGACAGGGCAGCAAGAGACCCAGTACTTC
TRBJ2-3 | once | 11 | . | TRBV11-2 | CASTLEDTQYF | TGTGCCAGCACCTTAGAAGATACGCAGTATTTT
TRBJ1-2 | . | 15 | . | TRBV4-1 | CASSQDSGRNYGYTF | TGCGCCAGCAGCCAAGACTCCGGGAGGAACTATGGCTACACCTTC
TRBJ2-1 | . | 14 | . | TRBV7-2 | CASSSGVRYNEQFF | TGTGCCAGCAGCTCGGGGGTGAGGTACAATGAGCAGTTCTTC
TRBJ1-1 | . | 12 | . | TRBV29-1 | CSVGPGNTEAFF | TGCAGCGTCGGCCCGGGAAACACTGAAGCTTTCTTT
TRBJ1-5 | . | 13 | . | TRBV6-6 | CASRHGYNQPQHF | TGTGCCAGCAGACACGGCTACAATCAGCCCCAGCATTTT
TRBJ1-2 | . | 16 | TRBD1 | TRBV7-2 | CASSLAGQGALFGYTF | TGTGCCAGCAGCTTAGCGGGTCAGGGGGCCCTTTTTGGCTACACCTTC
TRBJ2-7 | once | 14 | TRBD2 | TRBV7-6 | CASSYGGGSYEQYF | TGTGCCAGCAGCTACGGCGGGGGCTCCTACGAGCAGTACTTC
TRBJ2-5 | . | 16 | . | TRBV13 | CASSPRVGYYQETQYF | TGTGCCAGCAGCCCTCGAGTAGGGTATTACCAAGAGACCCAGTACTTC
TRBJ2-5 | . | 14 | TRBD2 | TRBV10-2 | CASSEISGKETQYF | TGCGCCAGCAGTGAGATTAGCGGGAAAGAGACCCAGTACTTC
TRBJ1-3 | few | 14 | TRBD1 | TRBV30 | CAWGLTGIKHTIYF | TGTGCCTGGGGGCTGACAGGGATTAAACACACCATATATTTT
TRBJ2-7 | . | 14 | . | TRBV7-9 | CASSEPGDPWWQYF | TGTGCCAGCAGCGAGCCTGGGGACCCATGGTGGCAGTACTTC
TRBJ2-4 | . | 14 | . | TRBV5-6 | CASSLRRGENIQYF | TGTGCCAGCAGCCTCAGGAGGGGAGAAAACATTCAGTACTTC
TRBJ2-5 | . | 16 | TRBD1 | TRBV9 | CASSRREGQGAETQYF | TGTGCCAGCAGCAGACGGGAGGGACAGGGGGCAGAGACCCAGTACTTC
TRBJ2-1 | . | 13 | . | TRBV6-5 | CASSFSSYNEQFF | TGTGCCAGCAGTTTCTCTTCCTACAATGAGCAGTTCTTC
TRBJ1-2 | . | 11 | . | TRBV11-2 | CASAGGIGYTF | TGTGCCAGCGCTGGGGGTATTGGCTACACCTTC
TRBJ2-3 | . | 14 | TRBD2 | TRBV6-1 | CASRLAASTDTQYF | TGTGCCAGCAGACTAGCGGCTAGCACAGATACGCAGTATTTT
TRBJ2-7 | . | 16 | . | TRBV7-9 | CASSSRGAGRSYEQYF | TGTGCCAGCAGCTCTCGAGGGGCTGGCCGCTCCTACGAGCAGTACTTC
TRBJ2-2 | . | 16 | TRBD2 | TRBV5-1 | CASSFGLAENTGELFF | TGCGCCAGCAGCTTCGGACTAGCGGAGAACACCGGGGAGCTGTTTTTT
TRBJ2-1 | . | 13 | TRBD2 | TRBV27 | CASSLAVYNEQFF | TGTGCCAGCAGCCTAGCGGTATACAATGAGCAGTTCTTC
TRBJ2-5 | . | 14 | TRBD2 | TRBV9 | CASSLRTSEETQYF | TGTGCCAGCAGCCTCCGGACTAGTGAAGAGACCCAGTACTTC
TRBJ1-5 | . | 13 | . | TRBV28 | CASKLSANQPQHF | TGTGCCAGCAAACTGTCGGCGAATCAGCCCCAGCATTTT
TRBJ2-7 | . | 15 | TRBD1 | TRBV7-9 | CASSSAPGQGYEQYF | TGTGCCAGCAGCTCAGCCCCGGGACAGGGTTACGAGCAGTACTTC
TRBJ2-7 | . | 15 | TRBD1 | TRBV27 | CASSLGDRVGSEQYF | TGTGCCAGCAGTTTAGGGGACAGGGTAGGTTCCGAGCAGTACTTC
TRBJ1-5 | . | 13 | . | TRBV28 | CASSFSRAQPQHF | TGTGCCAGCAGTTTCTCCAGAGCTCAGCCCCAGCATTTT
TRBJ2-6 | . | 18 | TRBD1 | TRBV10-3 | CAISDPTGGVTGANVLTF | TGTGCCATCAGTGACCCTACAGGGGGAGTCACTGGGGCCAACGTCCTGACTTTC
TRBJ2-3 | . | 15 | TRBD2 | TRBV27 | CATHRLAPHTDTQYF | TGTGCCACCCATAGACTAGCTCCTCATACAGATACGCAGTATTTT
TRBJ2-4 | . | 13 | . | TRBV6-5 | CASSMGAKNIQYF | TGTGCCAGCAGTATGGGAGCCAAAAACATTCAGTACTTC
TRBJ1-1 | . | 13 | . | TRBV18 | CASSDRSNTEAFF | TGTGCCAGCTCAGACAGGTCGAACACTGAAGCTTTCTTT
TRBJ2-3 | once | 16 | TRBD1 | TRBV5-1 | CASSTQTGASTDTQYF | TGCGCCAGCAGCACACAGACAGGGGCTAGCACAGATACGCAGTATTTT
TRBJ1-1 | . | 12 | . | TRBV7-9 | CASSLDGTEAFF | TGTGCCAGCAGCTTAGACGGCACTGAAGCTTTCTTT
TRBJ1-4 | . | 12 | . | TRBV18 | CASQLGNEKLFF | TGTGCCAGTCAACTGGGGAATGAAAAACTGTTTTTT
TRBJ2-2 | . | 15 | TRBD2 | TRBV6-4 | CASSDYAGGAGELFF | TGTGCCAGCAGTGACTATGCGGGAGGGGCCGGGGAGCTGTTTTTT
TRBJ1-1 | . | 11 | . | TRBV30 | CAWSVVDEAFF | TGTGCCTGGAGTGTCGTTGACGAAGCTTTCTTT
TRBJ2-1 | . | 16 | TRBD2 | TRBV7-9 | CASSLAGLAAYNEQFF | TGTGCCAGCAGCTTAGCAGGACTAGCGGCTTACAATGAGCAGTTCTTC
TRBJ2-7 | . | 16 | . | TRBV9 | CASSPSGVPGTYEQYF | TGTGCCAGCAGCCCCTCGGGAGTGCCCGGCACCTACGAGCAGTACTTC
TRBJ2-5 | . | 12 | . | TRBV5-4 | CASSFPKETQYF | TGTGCCAGCAGCTTCCCTAAAGAGACCCAGTACTTC
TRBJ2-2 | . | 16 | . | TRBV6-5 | CASSYSAGRSTGELFF | TGTGCCAGCAGTTACTCGGCAGGGAGGTCCACCGGGGAGCTGTTTTTT
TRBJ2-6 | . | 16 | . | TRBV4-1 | CASSQDSGYGANVLTF | TGCGCCAGCAGCCAAGATTCCGGGTACGGGGCCAACGTCCTGACTTTC
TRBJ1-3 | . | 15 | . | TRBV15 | CATSRDKLSGNTIYF | TGTGCCACCAGCAGAGATAAACTATCTGGAAACACCATATATTTT
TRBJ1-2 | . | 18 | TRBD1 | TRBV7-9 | CASSLAISRDREGYGYTF | TGTGCCAGCAGCTTAGCAATATCCCGGGACAGGGAGGGCTATGGCTACACCTTC
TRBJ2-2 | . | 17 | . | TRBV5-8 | CASSLAQTLSNTGELFF | TGTGCCAGCAGCTTGGCGCAGACCCTCTCGAACACCGGGGAGCTGTTTTTT
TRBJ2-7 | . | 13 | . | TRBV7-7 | CASSLARGSEQYF | TGTGCCAGCAGCTTAGCCAGGGGAAGCGAGCAGTACTTC
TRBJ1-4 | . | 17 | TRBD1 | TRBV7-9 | CASSLSNRGPTNEKLFF | TGTGCCAGCAGCTTATCAAACAGGGGGCCTACTAATGAAAAACTGTTTTTT
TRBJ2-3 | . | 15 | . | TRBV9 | CASSSFSGSTDTQYF | TGTGCCAGCAGCTCCTTCAGCGGGAGCACAGATACGCAGTATTTT
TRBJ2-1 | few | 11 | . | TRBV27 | CATTSYNEQFF | TGTGCCACAACGAGCTACAATGAGCAGTTCTTC
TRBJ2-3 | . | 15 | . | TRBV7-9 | CASSPNPLHTDTQYF | TGTGCCAGCAGCCCGAACCCCCTCCACACAGATACGCAGTATTTT